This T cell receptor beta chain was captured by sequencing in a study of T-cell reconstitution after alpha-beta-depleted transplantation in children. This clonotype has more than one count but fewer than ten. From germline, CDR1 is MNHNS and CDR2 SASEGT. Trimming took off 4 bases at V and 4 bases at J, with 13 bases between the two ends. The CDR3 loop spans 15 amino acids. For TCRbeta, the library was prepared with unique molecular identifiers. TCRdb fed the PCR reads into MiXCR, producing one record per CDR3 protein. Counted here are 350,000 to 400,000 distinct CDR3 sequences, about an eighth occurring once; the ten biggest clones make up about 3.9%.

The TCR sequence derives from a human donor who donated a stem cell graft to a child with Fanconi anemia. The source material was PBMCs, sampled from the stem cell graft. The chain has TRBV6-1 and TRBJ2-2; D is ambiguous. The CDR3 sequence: CASSVLSVSTGELFF. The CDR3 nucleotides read TGTGCCAGCAGTGTTTTGTCTGTAAGCACCGGGGAGCTGTTTTTT.